The 8 T cell receptor beta chains presented below share a single source sample, sequenced in a study of OX40 agonist ivuxolimab in advanced cancers. Produced via immunoSEQ multiplex PCR; TCRdb's table is partial and in-frame only. The sample includes tens of thousands of clones, 83% of them seen just once. Sequences were derived from CD4+ or CD8+ T cells sorted from blood, sampled in a trial of the OX40 agonist ivuxolimab. These receptors originate from an adult with an advanced solid tumor such as melanoma, head and neck, liver or kidney cancer.

This CDR3 reads CASSLRRSGTSSSYNEQFF. CDR3 sequence (DNA): TGTGCCAGCAGCTTAAGACGAAGCGGTACATCGAGCTCCTACAATGAGCAGTTCTTC. This sequence joins TRBV7-6 and TRBJ2-1, with D tentatively TRBD2 (5 bases). This CDR3 spans 19 amino acids. The germline V gene encodes CDR1 SGHVS and CDR2 FNYEAQ. V was pared by 2 bases and J by 0 bases, with 20 bases between.

With regard to this clone: Other DNA sequences in this specimen translate into the identical CDR3. The rearrangement uses TRBV6-1 and TRBJ2-1; a possible D gene is TRBD2 (6 bases). Deletions cut 1 base from V and 2 bases from J, with 9 bases between. The CDR3 loop spans 15 amino acids. CDR1 is MNHNS and CDR2 is SASEGT in the germline V gene. DNA for the CDR3: TGTGCCAGCAGTGAAGGACCGGGAGCCTACAATGAGCAGTTCTTC. It translates to CASSEGPGAYNEQFF.

Judged by abundance, this clone is medium-sized (0.01 to 0.1%). The gene calls are TRBV19 and TRBJ2-1, with D maybe TRBD2 (5 bases). Trimming took 2 bases from V and 1 from J, leaving 12 bases between them. The CDR3 spans 16 residues. Germline CDR1 is LNHDA and CDR2 is SQIVND (reference sequence). The CDR3: CASSIWSSRSYNEQFF. CDR3 in DNA: TGTGCCAGTAGTATATGGTCTAGCAGATCCTACAATGAGCAGTTCTTC.

The V gene is TRBV19, the J gene TRBJ2-1, with D possibly TRBD1 on 5 matching bases. The CDR3 covers 11 residues. V lost 5 bases and J 11 bases, leaving 10 bases between the germline ends. CDR1 is LNHDA and CDR2 is SQIVND in the germline V gene (reference sequence). The CDR3 here is CASSRQSKQFF. The CDR3 nucleotides read TGTGCCAGTAGTCGACAGTCAAAGCAGTTCTTC.

This sequence joins TRBV30 and TRBJ1-5; D ambiguous. This CDR3 spans 13 amino acids. V lost 5 bases to trimming and J lost 0 bases, with 8 bases between them. Germline-derived CDR1 and CDR2 are GTSNPN and SVGIG (reference sequence). The CDR3: CAWGEHSNQPQHF. The CDR3 coding sequence is TGTGCCTGGGGTGAGCATAGCAATCAGCCCCAGCATTTT.

The chain uses TRBV5-6 and TRBJ1-2; 8 nucleotides match TRBD1. CDR3 length equals 14 residues. Germline V gene lookup returns CDR1 SGHDT and CDR2 YYEEEE. V lost 0 bases to trimming and J lost 4 bases; unmatched junction nucleotides: 2. The CDR3 protein is CASSLAGQVYGYTF. CDR3 in DNA: TGTGCCAGCAGCTTGGCGGGACAGGTCTATGGCTACACCTTC.

V gene TRBV11-2 combines with J gene TRBJ2-7, with 11 positions matching TRBD2. Germline-derived CDR1 and CDR2 are SGHAT and FQNNGV. This CDR3 comprises 17 residues. The V gene end was trimmed by 7 bases and the J gene end by 3 bases; junction bases not matched to a gene: 14. The CDR3 coding sequence is TGTGCCAGCACCGGGACTAGCGGACGAAATATTAGCTACGAGCAGTACTTC. Protein: CASTGTSGRNISYEQYF.

The V gene is TRBV9, the J gene TRBJ2-5; 7 bases map to TRBD2. Losses at the gene ends were 4 bases for V and 5 bases for J; bases not matched to a gene: 17. Germline values: CDR1 SGDLS, CDR2 YYNGEE. CDR3 length: 17 residues. CDR3 sequence reads: CASSPPRASGSSETQYF. The CDR3 nucleotides read TGTGCCAGCAGCCCTCCGAGGGCTAGCGGCAGCTCGGAGACCCAGTACTTC.